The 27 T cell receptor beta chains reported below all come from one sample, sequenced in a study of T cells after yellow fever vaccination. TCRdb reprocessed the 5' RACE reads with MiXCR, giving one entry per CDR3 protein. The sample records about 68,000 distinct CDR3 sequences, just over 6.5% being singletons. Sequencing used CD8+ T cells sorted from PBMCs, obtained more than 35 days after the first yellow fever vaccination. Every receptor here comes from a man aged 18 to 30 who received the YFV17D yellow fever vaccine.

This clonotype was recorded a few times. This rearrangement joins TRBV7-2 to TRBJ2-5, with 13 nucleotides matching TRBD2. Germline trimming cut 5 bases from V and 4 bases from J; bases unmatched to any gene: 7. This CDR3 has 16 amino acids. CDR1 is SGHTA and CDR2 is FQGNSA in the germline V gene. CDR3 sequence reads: CASSPGLAGSGETQYF. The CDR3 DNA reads TGTGCCAGCAGCCCGGGACTAGCGGGGTCGGGAGAGACCCAGTACTTC.

In DNA form, the CDR3 reads TGCAGTGCTACCCCCCGGGGGACAGTACAAGAGACCCAGTACTTC. This encodes CSATPRGTVQETQYF. This chain connects TRBV20-1 to TRBJ2-5; perhaps TRBD1 as D (7 bases). V gave up 4 bases and J gave up 2 bases, with 17 bases separating them. Germline CDR1 reads DFQATT; CDR2 reads SNEGSKA (reference sequence). This CDR3 spans 15 amino acids.

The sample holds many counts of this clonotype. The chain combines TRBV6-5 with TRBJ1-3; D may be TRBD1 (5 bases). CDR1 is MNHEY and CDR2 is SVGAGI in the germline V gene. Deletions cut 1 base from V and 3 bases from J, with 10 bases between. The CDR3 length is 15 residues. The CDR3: CASSYYPGLGNTIYF. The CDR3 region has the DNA TGTGCCAGCAGTTACTATCCGGGACTTGGAAACACCATATATTTT.

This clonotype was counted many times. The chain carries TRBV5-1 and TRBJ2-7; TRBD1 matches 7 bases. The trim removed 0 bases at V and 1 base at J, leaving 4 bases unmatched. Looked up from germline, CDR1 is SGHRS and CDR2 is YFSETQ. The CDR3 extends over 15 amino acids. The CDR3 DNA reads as TGCGCCAGCAGCTTGGGGACAGGTGTTTCCTACGAGCAGTACTTC. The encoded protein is CASSLGTGVSYEQYF.

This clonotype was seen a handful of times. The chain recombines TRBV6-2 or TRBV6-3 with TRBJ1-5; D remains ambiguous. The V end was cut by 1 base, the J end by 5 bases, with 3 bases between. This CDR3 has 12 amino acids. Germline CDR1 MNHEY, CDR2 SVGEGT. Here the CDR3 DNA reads TGTGCCAGCAGTTACTATTATCAGCCCCAGCATTTT. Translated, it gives CASSYYYQPQHF.

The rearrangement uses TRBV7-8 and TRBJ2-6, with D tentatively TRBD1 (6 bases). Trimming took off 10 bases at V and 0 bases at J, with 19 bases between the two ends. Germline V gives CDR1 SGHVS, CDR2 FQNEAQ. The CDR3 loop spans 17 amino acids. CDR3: CATGYRTAFSGANVLTF. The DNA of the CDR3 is TGTGCCACCGGTTATCGGACAGCTTTCTCTGGGGCCAACGTCCTGACTTTC. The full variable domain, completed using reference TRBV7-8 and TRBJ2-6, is GAGVSQSPRYKVAKRGQDVALRCDPISGHVSLFWYQQALGQGPEFLTYFQNEAQLDKSGLPSDRFFAERPEGSVSTLKIQRTQQEDSAVYLCATGYRTAFSGANVLTFGAGSRLTVL.

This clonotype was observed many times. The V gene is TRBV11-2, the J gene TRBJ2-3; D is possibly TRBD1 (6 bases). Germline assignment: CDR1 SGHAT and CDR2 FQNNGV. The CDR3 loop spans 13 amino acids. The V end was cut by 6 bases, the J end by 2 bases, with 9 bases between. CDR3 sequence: CASRRDNTDTQYF. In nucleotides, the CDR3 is TGTGCCAGCAGACGGGACAACACAGATACGCAGTATTTT. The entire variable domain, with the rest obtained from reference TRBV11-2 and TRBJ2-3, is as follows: EAGVAQSPRYKIIEKRQSVAFWCNPISGHATLYWYQQILGQGPKLLIQFQNNGVVDDSQLPKDRFSAERLKGVDSTLKIQPAKLEDSAVYLCASRRDNTDTQYFGPGTRLTVL.

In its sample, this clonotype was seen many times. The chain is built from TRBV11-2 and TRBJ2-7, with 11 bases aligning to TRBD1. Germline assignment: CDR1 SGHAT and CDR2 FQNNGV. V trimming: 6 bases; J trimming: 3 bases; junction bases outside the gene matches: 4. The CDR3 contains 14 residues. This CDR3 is CASSWGQGDYEQYV. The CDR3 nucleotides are TGTGCCAGCAGTTGGGGACAGGGGGACTACGAGCAGTACGTC.

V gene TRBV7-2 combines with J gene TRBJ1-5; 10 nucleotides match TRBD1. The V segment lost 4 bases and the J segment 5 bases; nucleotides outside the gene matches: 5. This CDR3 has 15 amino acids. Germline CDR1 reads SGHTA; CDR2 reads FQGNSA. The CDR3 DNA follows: TGTGCCAGCAGCTCCCCGACAGGGGGCGATCAGCCCCAGCATTTT. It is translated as CASSSPTGGDQPQHF.

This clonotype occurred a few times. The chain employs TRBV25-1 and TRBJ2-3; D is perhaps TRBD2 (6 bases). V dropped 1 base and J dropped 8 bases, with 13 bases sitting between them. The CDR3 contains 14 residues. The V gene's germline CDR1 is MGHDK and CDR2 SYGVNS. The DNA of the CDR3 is TGTGCCAGCAGTGAATGGAGGGGAGTAGGTACGCAGTATTTT. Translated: CASSEWRGVGTQYF.

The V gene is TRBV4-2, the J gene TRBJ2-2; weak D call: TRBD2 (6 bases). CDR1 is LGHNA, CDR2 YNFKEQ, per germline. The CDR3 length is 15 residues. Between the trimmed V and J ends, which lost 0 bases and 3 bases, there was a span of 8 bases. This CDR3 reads CASSQEWRDTGELFF. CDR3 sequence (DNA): TGTGCCAGCAGCCAAGAGTGGAGGGACACCGGGGAGCTGTTTTTT.

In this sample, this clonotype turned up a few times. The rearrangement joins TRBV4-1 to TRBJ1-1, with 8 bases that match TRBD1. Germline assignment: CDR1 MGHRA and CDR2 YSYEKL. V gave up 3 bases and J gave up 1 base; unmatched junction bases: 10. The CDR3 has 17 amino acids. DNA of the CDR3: TGCGCCAGCAGCCATCAACCAGGGGGCGTGAGGAACACTGAAGCTTTCTTT. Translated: CASSHQPGGVRNTEAFF.

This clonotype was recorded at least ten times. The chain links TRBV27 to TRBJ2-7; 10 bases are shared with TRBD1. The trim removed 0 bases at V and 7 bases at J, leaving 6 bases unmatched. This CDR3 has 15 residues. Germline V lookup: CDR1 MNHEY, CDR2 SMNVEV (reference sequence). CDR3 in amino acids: CASSLSGTGAREQYF. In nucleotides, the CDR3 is TGTGCCAGCAGTTTATCTGGGACAGGGGCGCGGGAGCAGTACTTC.

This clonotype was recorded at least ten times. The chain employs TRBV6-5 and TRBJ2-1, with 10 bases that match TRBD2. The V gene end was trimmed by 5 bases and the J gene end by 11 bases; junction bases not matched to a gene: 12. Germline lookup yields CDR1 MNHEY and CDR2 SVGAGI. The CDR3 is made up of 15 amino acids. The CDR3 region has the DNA TGTGCCAGCAGTCACGGCGGGACTAGCGATCCGCAGCAGTTCTTC. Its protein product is CASSHGGTSDPQQFF.

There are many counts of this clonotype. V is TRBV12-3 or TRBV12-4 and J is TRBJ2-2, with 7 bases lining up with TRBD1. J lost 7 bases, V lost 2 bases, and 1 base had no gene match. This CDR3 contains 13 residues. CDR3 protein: CASSLQGDGELFF. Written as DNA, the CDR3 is TGTGCCAGCAGTTTACAGGGGGACGGGGAGCTGTTTTTT.

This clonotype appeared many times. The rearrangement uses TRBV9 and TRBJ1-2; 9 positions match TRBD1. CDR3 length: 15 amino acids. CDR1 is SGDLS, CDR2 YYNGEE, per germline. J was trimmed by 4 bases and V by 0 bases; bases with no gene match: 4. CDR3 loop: CASSVDRTGAYGYTF. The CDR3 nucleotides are TGTGCCAGCAGCGTAGATAGGACAGGGGCCTATGGCTACACCTTC.

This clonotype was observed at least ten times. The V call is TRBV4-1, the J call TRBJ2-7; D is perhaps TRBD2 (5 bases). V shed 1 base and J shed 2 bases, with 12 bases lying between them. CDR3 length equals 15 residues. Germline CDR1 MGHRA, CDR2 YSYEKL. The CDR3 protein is CASSQGPGKAYEQYF. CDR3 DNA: TGCGCCAGCAGCCAAGGTCCGGGGAAAGCCTACGAGCAGTACTTC.

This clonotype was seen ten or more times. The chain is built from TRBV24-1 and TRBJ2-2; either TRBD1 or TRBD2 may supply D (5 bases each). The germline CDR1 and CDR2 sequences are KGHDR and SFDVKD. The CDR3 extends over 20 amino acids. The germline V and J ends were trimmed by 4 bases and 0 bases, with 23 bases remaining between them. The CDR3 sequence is CATSDPLREVGRANTGELFF. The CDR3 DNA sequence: TGTGCCACCAGTGACCCCTTGAGGGAAGTCGGCAGGGCGAACACCGGGGAGCTGTTTTTT.

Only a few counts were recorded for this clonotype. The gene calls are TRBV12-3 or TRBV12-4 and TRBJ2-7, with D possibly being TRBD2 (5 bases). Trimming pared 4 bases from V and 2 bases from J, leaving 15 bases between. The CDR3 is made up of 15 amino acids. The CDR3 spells CASSSGSSYAYEQYF. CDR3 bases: TGTGCCAGCAGTTCGGGATCGTCCTATGCCTACGAGCAGTACTTC.

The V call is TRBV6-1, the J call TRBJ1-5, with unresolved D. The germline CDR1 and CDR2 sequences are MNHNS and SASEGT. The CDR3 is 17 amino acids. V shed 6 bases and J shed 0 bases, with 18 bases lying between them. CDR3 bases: TGTGCCAGCAGGTTCTTGGGCCGAAATTATAGCAATCAGCCCCAGCATTTT. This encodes CASRFLGRNYSNQPQHF.

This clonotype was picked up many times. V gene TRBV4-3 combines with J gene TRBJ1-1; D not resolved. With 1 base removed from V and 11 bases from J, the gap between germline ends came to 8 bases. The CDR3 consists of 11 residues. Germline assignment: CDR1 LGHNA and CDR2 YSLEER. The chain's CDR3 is CASSQGSLAFF. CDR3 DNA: TGCGCCAGCAGCCAAGGGAGTCTCGCTTTCTTT.

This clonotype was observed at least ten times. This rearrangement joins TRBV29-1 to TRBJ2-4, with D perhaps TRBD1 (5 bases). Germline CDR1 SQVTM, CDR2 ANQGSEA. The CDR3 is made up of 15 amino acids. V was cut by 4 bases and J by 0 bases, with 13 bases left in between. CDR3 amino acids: CSVVGRALAKNIQYF. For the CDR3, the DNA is TGCAGCGTTGTTGGCAGGGCTCTAGCCAAAAACATTCAGTACTTC.

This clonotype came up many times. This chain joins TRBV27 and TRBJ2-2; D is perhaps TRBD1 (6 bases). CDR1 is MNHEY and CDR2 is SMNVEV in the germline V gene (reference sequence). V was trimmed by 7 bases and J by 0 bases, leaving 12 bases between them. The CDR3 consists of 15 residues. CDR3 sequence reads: CASIEQGPNTGELFF. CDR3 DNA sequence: TGTGCCAGCATCGAACAGGGACCGAACACCGGGGAGCTGTTTTTT.

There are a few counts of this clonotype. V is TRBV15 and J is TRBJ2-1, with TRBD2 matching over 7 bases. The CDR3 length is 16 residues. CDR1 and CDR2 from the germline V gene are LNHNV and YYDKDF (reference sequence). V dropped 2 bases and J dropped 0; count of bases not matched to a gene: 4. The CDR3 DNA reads TGTGCCACCAGCAGATTGCGGGGGAGCTCCTACAATGAGCAGTTCTTC. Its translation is CATSRLRGSSYNEQFF.

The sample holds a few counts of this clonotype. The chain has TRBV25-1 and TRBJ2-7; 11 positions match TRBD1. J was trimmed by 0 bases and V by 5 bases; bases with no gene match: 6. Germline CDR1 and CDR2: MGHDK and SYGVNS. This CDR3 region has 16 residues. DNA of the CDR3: TGTGCCAGCAGTAGACGGGACAGGGGGTTCTCCTACGAGCAGTACTTC. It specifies CASSRRDRGFSYEQYF.

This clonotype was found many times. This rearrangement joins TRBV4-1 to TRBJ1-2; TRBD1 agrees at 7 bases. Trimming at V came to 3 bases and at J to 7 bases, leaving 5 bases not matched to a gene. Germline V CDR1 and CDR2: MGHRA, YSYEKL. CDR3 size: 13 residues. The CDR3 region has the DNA TGCGCCAGCAGCCAGACAGGGTCTGGTGGCTACACCTTC. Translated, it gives CASSQTGSGGYTF.

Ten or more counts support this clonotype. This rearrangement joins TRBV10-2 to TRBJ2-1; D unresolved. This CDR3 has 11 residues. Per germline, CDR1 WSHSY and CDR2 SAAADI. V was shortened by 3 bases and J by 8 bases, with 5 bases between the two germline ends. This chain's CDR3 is CASSDLYEQFF. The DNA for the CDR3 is TGCGCCAGCAGTGATTTATATGAGCAGTTCTTC.